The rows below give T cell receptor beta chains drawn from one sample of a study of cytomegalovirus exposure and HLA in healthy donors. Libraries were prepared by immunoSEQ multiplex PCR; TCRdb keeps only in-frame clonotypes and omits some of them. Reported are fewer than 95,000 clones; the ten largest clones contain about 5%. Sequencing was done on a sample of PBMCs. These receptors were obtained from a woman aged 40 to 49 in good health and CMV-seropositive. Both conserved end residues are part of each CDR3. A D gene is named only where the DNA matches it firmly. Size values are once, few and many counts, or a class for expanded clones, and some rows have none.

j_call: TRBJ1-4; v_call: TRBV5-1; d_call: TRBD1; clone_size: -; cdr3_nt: TGCGCCAGCAGCACAGGAACAGGACAGGGCCATGAAAAACTGTTTTTT; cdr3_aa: CASSTGTGQGHEKLFF
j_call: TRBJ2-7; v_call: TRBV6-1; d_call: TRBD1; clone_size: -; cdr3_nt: TGTGCCAGCAGACCGCGACAGGGTAGGTACGAGCAGTACTTC; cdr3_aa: CASRPRQGRYEQYF
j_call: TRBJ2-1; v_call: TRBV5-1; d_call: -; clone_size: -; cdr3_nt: TGCGCCAGCAGCTTTAGGGGGGGGACGCCCGATGAGCAGTTCTTC; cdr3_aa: CASSFRGGTPDEQFF
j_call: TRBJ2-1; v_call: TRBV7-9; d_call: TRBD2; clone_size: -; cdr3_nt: TGTGCCAGCAGCTTTCCACATCGCCTAGCGGGAGCGGGAAATGAGCAGTTCTTC; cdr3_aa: CASSFPHRLAGAGNEQFF
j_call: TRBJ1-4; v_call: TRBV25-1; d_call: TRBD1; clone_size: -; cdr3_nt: TGTGCCAGCAGACAGACCGGGACAGGGAGTGAAAAACTGTTTTTT; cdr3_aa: CASRQTGTGSEKLFF
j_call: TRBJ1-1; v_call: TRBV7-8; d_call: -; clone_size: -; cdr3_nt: TGTGCCAGCAGCCCTAAAGAGGGAGGCACTGAAGCTTTCTTT; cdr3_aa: CASSPKEGGTEAFF
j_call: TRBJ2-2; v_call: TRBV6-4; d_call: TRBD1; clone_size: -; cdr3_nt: TGTGCCAGCAGTGATGAGGCAGGGGGTACCGGGGAGCTGTTTTTT; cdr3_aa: CASSDEAGGTGELFF
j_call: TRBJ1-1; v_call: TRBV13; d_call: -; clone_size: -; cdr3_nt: TGTGCCAGCAGCTCCGGACGGGAGAACACTGAAGCTTTCTTT; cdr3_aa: CASSSGRENTEAFF
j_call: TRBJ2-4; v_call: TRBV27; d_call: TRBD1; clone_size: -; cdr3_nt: TGTGCCAGCAGTTTATTCTCCCGACAGGGGCCCTTAGCCAAAAACATTCAGTACTTC; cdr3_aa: CASSLFSRQGPLAKNIQYF
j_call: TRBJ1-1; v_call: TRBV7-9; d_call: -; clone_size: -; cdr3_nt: TGTGCCAGCAGCATCTATCACCAAACGGGGGGCGCCCCCGAAGCTTTCTTT; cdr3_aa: CASSIYHQTGGAPEAFF
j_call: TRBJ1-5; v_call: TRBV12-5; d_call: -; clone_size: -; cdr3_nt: TGTGCTAGTAGCAGCAATCAGCCCCAGCATTTT; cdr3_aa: CASSSNQPQHF
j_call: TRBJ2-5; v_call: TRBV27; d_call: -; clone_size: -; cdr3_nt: TGTGCCAGCAGTGAATTGCCGGGACAAAGGGGTGAGACCCAGTACTTC; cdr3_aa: CASSELPGQRGETQYF
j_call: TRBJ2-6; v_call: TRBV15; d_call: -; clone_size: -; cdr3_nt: TGTGCCACCAGCAGGGCTACAGGGTCTGGGGCCAACGTCCTGACTTTC; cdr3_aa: CATSRATGSGANVLTF
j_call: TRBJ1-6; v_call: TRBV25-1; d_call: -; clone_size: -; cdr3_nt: TGTGCCAGCAGGGCTCGCGGGGGAAATAATTCACCCCTCCACTTT; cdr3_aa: CASRARGGNNSPLHF
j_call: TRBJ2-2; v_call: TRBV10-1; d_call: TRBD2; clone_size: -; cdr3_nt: TGCGCCAGCAGTGGTTCTAGCGGGAGGGGAAACGGGGAGCTGTTTTTT; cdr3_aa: CASSGSSGRGNGELFF
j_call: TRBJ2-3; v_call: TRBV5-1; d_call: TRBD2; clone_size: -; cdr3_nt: TGCGCCAGCAGCTTTGCTAGCGGGAACACAGATACGCAGTATTTT; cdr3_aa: CASSFASGNTDTQYF
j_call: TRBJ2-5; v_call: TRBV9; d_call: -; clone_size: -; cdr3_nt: TGTGCCAGCAGCGCCATCCAAGAGACCCAGTACTTC; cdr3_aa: CASSAIQETQYF
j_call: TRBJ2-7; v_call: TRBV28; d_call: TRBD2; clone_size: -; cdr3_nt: TGTGCCAGCAGTTTGATGGTGGCGGGAGGGCTGGACGAGCAGTACTTC; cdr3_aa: CASSLMVAGGLDEQYF
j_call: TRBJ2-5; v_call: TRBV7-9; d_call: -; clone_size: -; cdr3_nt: TGTGCCAGCAGCTTAACACCTTTAGGGGAGGATAGTGGAGAGACCCAGTACTTC; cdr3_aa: CASSLTPLGEDSGETQYF
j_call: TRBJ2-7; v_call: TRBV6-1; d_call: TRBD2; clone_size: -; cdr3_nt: TGTGCCAGCACTGGACTAGCGGGAGGTCCCTACGAGCAGTACTTC; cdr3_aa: CASTGLAGGPYEQYF
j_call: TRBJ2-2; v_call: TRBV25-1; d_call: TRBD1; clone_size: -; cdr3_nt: TGTGCCAGCAGTGTCGGACAGGAGGACACCGGGGAGCTGTTTTTT; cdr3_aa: CASSVGQEDTGELFF
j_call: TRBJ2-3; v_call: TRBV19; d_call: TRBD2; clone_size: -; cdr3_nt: TGTGCCAGTAGCCTTCGAGGTCTAGCGGGAGGCTTGAATACGCAGTATTTT; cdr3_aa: CASSLRGLAGGLNTQYF
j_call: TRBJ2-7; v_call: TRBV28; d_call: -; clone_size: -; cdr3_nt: TGTGCCAGCAGTCTCAGGGGTACGGGTTACGAGCAGTACTTC; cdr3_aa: CASSLRGTGYEQYF
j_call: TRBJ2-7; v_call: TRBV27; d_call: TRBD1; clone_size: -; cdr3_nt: TGTGCCAGCAGATCCGGGACAGTGAAACTTTACGAGCAGTACTTC; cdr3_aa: CASRSGTVKLYEQYF
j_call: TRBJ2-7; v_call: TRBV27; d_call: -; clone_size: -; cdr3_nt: TGTGCCAGCAGTCCGCCTGGTCTGGGTGGAGACGAGCAGTACTTC; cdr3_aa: CASSPPGLGGDEQYF
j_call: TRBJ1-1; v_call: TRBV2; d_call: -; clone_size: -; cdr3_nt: TGTGCTCAGGCGCGGGGAGTCGGCACTGAAGCTTTCTTT; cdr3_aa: CAQARGVGTEAFF
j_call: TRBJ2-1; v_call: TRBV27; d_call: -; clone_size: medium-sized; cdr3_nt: TGTGCCAGCAGTTTACTTTCCAGATTTGAGCAGTTCTTC; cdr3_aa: CASSLLSRFEQFF
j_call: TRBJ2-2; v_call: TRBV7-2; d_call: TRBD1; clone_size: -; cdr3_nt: TGTGCCAGCAGAAGACAGGGGGTGGACACCGGGGAGCTGTTTTTT; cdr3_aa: CASRRQGVDTGELFF
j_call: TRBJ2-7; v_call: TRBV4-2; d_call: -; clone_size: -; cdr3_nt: TGTGCCAGCAGCCAAGATCAATGGCGGGACTCCTACGAGCAGTACTTC; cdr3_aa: CASSQDQWRDSYEQYF
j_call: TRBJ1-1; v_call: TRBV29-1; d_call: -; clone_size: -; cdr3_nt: TGCAGCGTTGCCCAGGGAATAACTGAAGCTTTCTTT; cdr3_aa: CSVAQGITEAFF
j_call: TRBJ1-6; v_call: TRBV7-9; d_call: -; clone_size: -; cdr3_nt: TGTGCCAGCAGCGCGACAGCTTATAATTCACCCCTCCACTTT; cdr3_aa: CASSATAYNSPLHF
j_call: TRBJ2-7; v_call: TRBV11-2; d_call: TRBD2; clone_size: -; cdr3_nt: TGTGCCAGCAGCTTAAGGTCGGGACTAGCCTCCTACGAGCAGTACTTC; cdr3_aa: CASSLRSGLASYEQYF
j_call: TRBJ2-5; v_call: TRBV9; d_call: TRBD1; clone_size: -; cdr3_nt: TGTGCCAGCAGCCCGGGGACAGGGGAAGAGACCCAGTACTTC; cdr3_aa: CASSPGTGEETQYF
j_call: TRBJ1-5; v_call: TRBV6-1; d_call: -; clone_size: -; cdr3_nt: TGTGCCAGCAGTATTAAGGGCCAGGGGTATCAGCCCCAGCATTTT; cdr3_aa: CASSIKGQGYQPQHF
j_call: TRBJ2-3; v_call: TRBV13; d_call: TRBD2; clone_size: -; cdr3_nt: TGTGCCAGCAGCTTATCAGGGCTAGCGGGGAGCGATACGCAGTATTTT; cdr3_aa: CASSLSGLAGSDTQYF
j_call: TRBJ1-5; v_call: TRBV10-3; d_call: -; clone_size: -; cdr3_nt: TGTGCCATCAGTGTTGCGGGGGGTAGCAATCAGCCCCAGCATTTT; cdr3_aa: CAISVAGGSNQPQHF
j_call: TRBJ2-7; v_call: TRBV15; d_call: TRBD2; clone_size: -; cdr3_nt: TGTGCCACCAGTTATCTCACTAGCGGGGGCTACGAGCAGTACTTC; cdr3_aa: CATSYLTSGGYEQYF
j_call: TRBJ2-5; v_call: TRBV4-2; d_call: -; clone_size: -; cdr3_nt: TGTGCCAGCAGCCAAGAGAGTTGGCAAGAGACCCAGTACTTC; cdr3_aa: CASSQESWQETQYF
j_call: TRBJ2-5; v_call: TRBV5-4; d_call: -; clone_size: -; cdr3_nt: TGTGCCAGCAGCCCTAGACTAGTCCCAGAGACCCAGTACTTC; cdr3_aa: CASSPRLVPETQYF
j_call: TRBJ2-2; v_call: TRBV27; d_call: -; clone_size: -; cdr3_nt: TGTGCCAGCAGCAGGGGTGTGGGGACCGGGGAGCTGTTTTTT; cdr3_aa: CASSRGVGTGELFF
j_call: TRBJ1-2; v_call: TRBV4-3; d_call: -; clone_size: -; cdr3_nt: TGCGCCAGCAGCCAACTGACAGACACCAACTATGGCTACACCTTC; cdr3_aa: CASSQLTDTNYGYTF
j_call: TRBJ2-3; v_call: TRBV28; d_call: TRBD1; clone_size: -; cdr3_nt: TGTGCCAGCAACCAACAGGGGGCAAGCACAGATACGCAGTATTTT; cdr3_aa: CASNQQGASTDTQYF
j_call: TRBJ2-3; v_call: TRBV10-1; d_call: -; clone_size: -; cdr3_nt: TGCGCCAGCAGTGACGAGACTAGCACAGATACGCAGTATTTT; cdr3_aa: CASSDETSTDTQYF
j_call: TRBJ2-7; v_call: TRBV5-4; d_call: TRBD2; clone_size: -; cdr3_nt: TGTGCCAGCAGCCCCGGGACTAGCGGGAGTTGGATGAACGAGCAGTACTTC; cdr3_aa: CASSPGTSGSWMNEQYF
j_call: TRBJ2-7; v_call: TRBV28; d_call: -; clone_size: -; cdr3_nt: TGTGCCAGCAGTTTCCCCCGTTACGAGCAGTACTTC; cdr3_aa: CASSFPRYEQYF
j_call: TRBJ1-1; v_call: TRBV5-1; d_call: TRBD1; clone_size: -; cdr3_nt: TGCGCCAGCAGCTTAACAGGGGCGGCTTTCAATGAAGCTTTCTTT; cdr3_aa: CASSLTGAAFNEAFF
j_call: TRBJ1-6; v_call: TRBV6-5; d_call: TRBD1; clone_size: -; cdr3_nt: TGTGCCAGCAGTTGGGGACAGCCGGTTAATTCACCCCTCCACTTT; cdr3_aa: CASSWGQPVNSPLHF
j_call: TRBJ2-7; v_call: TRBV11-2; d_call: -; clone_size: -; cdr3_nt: TGTGCCAGCAACTCATTCGACAGGAGAAGCTACGAGCAGTACTTC; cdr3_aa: CASNSFDRRSYEQYF
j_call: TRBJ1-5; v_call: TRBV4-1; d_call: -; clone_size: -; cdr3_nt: TGCGCCAGCAGCCAAGATATCTACAGGGACAATCAGCCCCAGCATTTT; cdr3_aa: CASSQDIYRDNQPQHF
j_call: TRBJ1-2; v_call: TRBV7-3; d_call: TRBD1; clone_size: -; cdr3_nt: TGTGCCAGCAGCTTAGGACAGGGCGGTGGCTACACCTTC; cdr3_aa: CASSLGQGGGYTF
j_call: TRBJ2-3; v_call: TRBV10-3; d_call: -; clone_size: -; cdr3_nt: TGTGCCATCAGTGAAGGACTAACCGACACAGATACGCAGTATTTT; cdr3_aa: CAISEGLTDTDTQYF